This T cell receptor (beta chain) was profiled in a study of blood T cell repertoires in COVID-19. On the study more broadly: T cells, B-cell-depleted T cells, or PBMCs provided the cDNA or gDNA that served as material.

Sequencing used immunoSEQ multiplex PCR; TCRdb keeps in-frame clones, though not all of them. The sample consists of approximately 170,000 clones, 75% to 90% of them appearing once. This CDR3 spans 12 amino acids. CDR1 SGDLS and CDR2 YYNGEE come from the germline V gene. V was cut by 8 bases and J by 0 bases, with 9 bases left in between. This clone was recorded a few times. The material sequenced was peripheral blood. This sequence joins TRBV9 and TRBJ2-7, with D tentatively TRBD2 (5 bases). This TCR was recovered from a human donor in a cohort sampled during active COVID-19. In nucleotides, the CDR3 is TGTGCCAGGCTCGGGAACTCCTACGAGCAGTACTTC. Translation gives CARLGNSYEQYF.